This T cell receptor beta chain was observed in a study of blood T cell repertoires in COVID-19. A word on this clone: An end of the junction differs from the germline gene, which may be a read error.

This table comes from immunoSEQ multiplex PCR, and its TCRdb copy is limited to in-frame clones, with some not included. This sample yields under 300,000 clones, of which approximately 87% are seen a single time; around 6.5% belongs to the top ten. From germline, CDR1 is SGHDT and CDR2 YYEEEE. There are 15 residues in the CDR3. The gene calls are TRBV5-6 and TRBJ1-2; D ambiguous. The sample consisted of peripheral blood. The receptor's source is a man between 60 and 70 years old with acute or convalescent COVID-19. The CDR3 nucleotides read TGTGCCAGCAGCTTTTTGGAGGACGCTAACTATGGCTATACCTTC. Translated: CASSFLEDANYGYTF.